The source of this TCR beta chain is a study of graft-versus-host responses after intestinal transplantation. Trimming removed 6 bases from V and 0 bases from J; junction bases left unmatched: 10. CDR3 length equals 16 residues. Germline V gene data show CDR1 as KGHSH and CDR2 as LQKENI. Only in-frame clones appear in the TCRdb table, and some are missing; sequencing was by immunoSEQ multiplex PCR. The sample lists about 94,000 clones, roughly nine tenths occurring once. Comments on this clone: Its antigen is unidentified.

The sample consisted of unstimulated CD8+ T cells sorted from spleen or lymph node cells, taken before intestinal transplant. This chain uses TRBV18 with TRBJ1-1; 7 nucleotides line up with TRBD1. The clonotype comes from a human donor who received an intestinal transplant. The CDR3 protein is CASSPTTGLMNTEAFF. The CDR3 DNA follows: TGTGCCAGCTCCCCAACGACAGGGCTAATGAACACTGAAGCTTTCTTT.